This entry lists 5 T cell receptor beta chains sequenced from one sample in a study of tumor-infiltrating lymphocytes in primary liver carcinoma listed by TCRdb under 2017. TCRdb names Illumina HiSeq 2500 as the instrument used. TCRbeta-specific cDNA was reverse-transcribed from around 0.45 ug total RNA using a constant-region primer and ProtoScript II reverse transcriptase. TCRbeta libraries were built with three nested multiplex PCR rounds, a slightly modified ARM-PCR procedure. Each of the first two PCR rounds ran for nine to ten cycles and used multiplex TRBV1-TRBV30 forward primers together with a Cbeta reverse primer. TCRdb reprocessed the public reads (quality trimming at Q25 with fastp, clone calling with MiXCR) and kept in-frame beta chains. Each CDR3 protein appears once, grouped with its most common genes and DNA. This sample lists 40,000 to 45,000 distinct CDR3 sequences; around 66% were detected once. The ten largest make up over 15% of the sample.

Total RNA and DNA were co-extracted from about 20-30 mg of bulk tissue with the AllPrep DNA/RNA mini kit, without cell sorting. The sample was liver tumor tissue from sampling region 2. The label giving this sample's cell subset or site can be read as: tumor region T2, inferior pole. Source of these receptors: a man aged 40-49 years with primary liver carcinoma and hepatitis B virus infection.

The table lists this clonotype with a few counts. The chain uses TRBV2 and TRBJ2-1; 11 nucleotides match TRBD1. The CDR3 sequence is 15 residues long. Trimming took 8 bases from V and 5 from J; bases not matched to a gene: 8. CDR1 SNHLY and CDR2 FYNNEI come from the germline V gene. The CDR3 loop reads CASGGWDRGDNEQFF. The CDR3 nucleotides are TGTGCCAGCGGGGGGTGGGACAGGGGGGACAATGAGCAGTTCTTC.

The chain recombines TRBV29-1 with TRBJ2-1, with TRBD2 matching 9 bases. Germline CDR1 is SQVTM and CDR2 is ANQGSEA. This CDR3 has 12 residues. CDR3 sequence reads: CSVALISGRGFF. The CDR3, as DNA: TGCAGTGTCGCTCTTATTAGCGGGAGAGGGTTCTTC.

Comments on this clonotype: Germline is not matched at one junction end, which may reflect a read error. The DNA of the CDR3 is TGTGCCAGCAACTTCGGCGGGAGCGGACCAGAAACGCAGTATTTT. Translating it yields CASNFGGSGPETQYF. V gene TRBV7-9 combines with J gene TRBJ2-3; 7 nucleotides align to TRBD2. This CDR3 region has 15 residues. Germline CDR1 and CDR2: SEHNR and FQNEAQ (reference sequence). Together with reference TRBV7-9 and TRBJ2-3, the CDR3 gives the full variable domain: DTGVSQNPRHKITKRGQNVTFRCDPISEHNRLYWYRQTLGQGPEFLTYFQNEAQLEKSRLLSDRFSAERPKGSFSTLEIQRTEQGDSAMYLCASNFGGSGPETQYFGPGTRLTVL.

This chain links TRBV9 with TRBJ1-3, with D possibly matching TRBD1 (5 bases). Trimming cost V 3 bases and J 8 bases, with 18 bases left between them. Germline V gene lookup returns CDR1 SGDLS and CDR2 YYNGEE. The CDR3 extends over 15 amino acids. In DNA, the CDR3 is TGTGCCAGCAGCGCAGGGACCCTCGGTGGGGACACCATATATTTT. It translates to CASSAGTLGGDTIYF. The full variable domain, rest sourced from reference TRBV9 and TRBJ1-3, is DSGVTQTPKHLITATGQRVTLRCSPRSGDLSVYWYQQSLDQGLQFLIQYYNGEERAKGNILERFSAQQFPDLHSELNLSSLELGDSALYFCASSAGTLGGDTIYFGEGSWLTVV.

Note on this clonotype: A read error may be the cause here, since a much bigger clone is one base away. V is TRBV2 and J is TRBJ2-1; unclear D gene. CDR1 is SNHLY and CDR2 is FYNNEI in the germline V gene. The CDR3 sequence is 15 residues long. The CDR3 is CVSRTDAADYNEQFF. Written as DNA, the CDR3 is TGTGTCAGCAGGACGGACGCAGCCGATTACAATGAGCAGTTCTTC.